This is a list of T cell receptor beta chains from one sample in a study of early T cells in non-severe SARS-CoV-2 infection. One entry per CDR3 protein, called by TCRdb with MiXCR from the 5' RACE reads. The profile covers 55,000 to 70,000 distinct CDR3 sequences, with 4.6% appearing a single time and more than 3% taken by the ten largest. The material sequenced was whole blood, taken at baseline. All receptors come from an adult who was a healthcare worker with PCR-confirmed SARS-CoV-2 infection or an uninfected control (not recorded which). The donor label of this sample is uncertain. Each CDR3 is given with its conserved first and last residue. A D gene is named only where the DNA matches it firmly. Clone size, where shown, is once, few, many, or a class for clones that have expanded.

J: TRBJ2-1
D: TRBD1
V: TRBV29-1
size: many
DNA: TGCAGCGCCGGAACCGGGACAGGGGTGTCCAATGAGCAGTTCTTC
CDR3: CSAGTGTGVSNEQFF

J: TRBJ1-1
D: TRBD1
V: TRBV6-5
size: NA
DNA: TGTGCCAGCAGTCACGCGCCGGCACAAGGGGACAGGGAAATTGGAGCTTTCTTT
CDR3: CASSHAPAQGDREIGAFF

J: TRBJ2-3
D: TRBD2
V: TRBV5-6
size: NA
DNA: TGTGTCAGCAGCCCCATAGCGGGGGGGCTCACAGATACGCAGTATTTT
CDR3: CVSSPIAGGLTDTQYF

J: TRBJ1-4
D: NA
V: TRBV15
size: few
DNA: TGTGCCACCAGCAACGGGACAATTATCGAAAAACTGTTTTTT
CDR3: CATSNGTIIEKLFF

J: TRBJ2-5
D: NA
V: TRBV2
size: few
DNA: TGTGCCAGCCGTAGGCAGGGGATGGAAGAGACCCAGTACTTC
CDR3: CASRRQGMEETQYF

J: TRBJ2-3
D: NA
V: TRBV28
size: NA
DNA: TGTGCCAGCGCGGGTAGCACAGATACGCAGTATTTT
CDR3: CASAGSTDTQYF

J: TRBJ2-1
D: NA
V: TRBV20-1
size: many
DNA: TGCAGTGCTAGAGACGACAGGAGAGAACAGGGTAGGAATGAGCAGTTCTTC
CDR3: CSARDDRREQGRNEQFF

J: TRBJ2-2
D: TRBD2
V: TRBV7-9
size: NA
DNA: TGTGCCAGCAGCCTGGGACTAGGAGGTACCGGGGAGCTGTTTTTT
CDR3: CASSLGLGGTGELFF

J: TRBJ1-1
D: NA
V: TRBV4-2
size: few
DNA: TGTGCCAGCAGCCAAGACGGGCAGGGGTACACTGAAGCTTTCTTT
CDR3: CASSQDGQGYTEAFF

J: TRBJ2-7
D: TRBD1
V: TRBV29-1
size: NA
DNA: TGCAGCGTTGAAGATTCCCGCAGGGGGAATTCCTACGAGCAGTACTTC
CDR3: CSVEDSRRGNSYEQYF

J: TRBJ1-4
D: NA
V: TRBV9
size: many
DNA: TGTGCCAGCAGCCCAATAGGGTGGTCAAGGGAAAAACTGTTTTTT
CDR3: CASSPIGWSREKLFF

J: TRBJ2-3
D: NA
V: TRBV7-9
size: many
DNA: TGTGCCAGCAGCTTAGTTGCAGGCACAGATACGCAGTATTTT
CDR3: CASSLVAGTDTQYF

J: TRBJ2-3
D: NA
V: TRBV28
size: NA
DNA: TGTGCCAGCAGTTTAAGAGGGCTGACAGATACGCAGTATTTT
CDR3: CASSLRGLTDTQYF

J: TRBJ2-7
D: TRBD1
V: TRBV6-5
size: many
DNA: TGTGCCAGCAGTTACTCGATCCCAGGGGGTTACTACGAGCAGTACTTC
CDR3: CASSYSIPGGYYEQYF

J: TRBJ1-6
D: NA
V: TRBV3-1
size: few
DNA: TGTGCCAGCAGCCAAGTTGGGCAGTTAGGTAATTCACCCCTCCACTTT
CDR3: CASSQVGQLGNSPLHF

J: TRBJ1-3
D: NA
V: TRBV5-4
size: many
DNA: TGTGCCAGCAGCCCGGGACGGAACTCTGGAAACACCATATATTTT
CDR3: CASSPGRNSGNTIYF

J: TRBJ1-3
D: NA
V: TRBV30
size: few
DNA: TGTGCCTGGAGACTACAGGGAATCTCTGGAAACACCATATATTTT
CDR3: CAWRLQGISGNTIYF

J: TRBJ1-1
D: NA
V: TRBV7-8
size: many
DNA: TGTGCCAGCAGCTTAGAAACAGAAAACACTGAAGCTTTCTTT
CDR3: CASSLETENTEAFF

J: TRBJ2-7
D: NA
V: TRBV3-1
size: many
DNA: TGTGCCAGCAGCCAAACGCCCTACGAGCAGTACTTC
CDR3: CASSQTPYEQYF

J: TRBJ1-5
D: TRBD1
V: TRBV7-9
size: many
DNA: TGTGCCAGCAGCCGGGACAGGGGGCTCCGCTCGGTACAGCCCCAGCATTTT
CDR3: CASSRDRGLRSVQPQHF

J: TRBJ1-1
D: TRBD1
V: TRBV24-1
size: many
DNA: TGTGCCACCAGTGATTCGGACAGGAAGTCCACTGAAGCTTTCTTT
CDR3: CATSDSDRKSTEAFF

J: TRBJ2-6
D: NA
V: TRBV7-9
size: many
DNA: TGTGCCAGCAGTCACGGGGCCAACGTCCTGACTTTC
CDR3: CASSHGANVLTF

J: TRBJ1-2
D: TRBD1
V: TRBV6-6
size: few
DNA: TGTGCCAGCAGTTTACCAGGGGGCGGCTACACCTTC
CDR3: CASSLPGGGYTF

J: TRBJ2-7
D: NA
V: TRBV11-2
size: NA
DNA: TGTGCCAGCAGCCCAACTAATTCGGGGGTTGAGCAGTACTTC
CDR3: CASSPTNSGVEQYF

J: TRBJ1-5
D: NA
V: TRBV6-1
size: many
DNA: TGTGCCAGCAGTGAAGGGCGGAACAATCAGCCCCAGCATTTT
CDR3: CASSEGRNNQPQHF

J: TRBJ2-7
D: NA
V: TRBV7-9
size: many
DNA: TGTGCCAGCAGCTTAGCGGGTCTGGACAACGAGCAGTACTTC
CDR3: CASSLAGLDNEQYF

J: TRBJ1-5
D: NA
V: TRBV29-1
size: NA
DNA: TGCAGCGTTGAGGAGTATAGCAATCAGCCCCAGCATTTT
CDR3: CSVEEYSNQPQHF

J: TRBJ2-7
D: NA
V: TRBV7-9
size: many
DNA: TGTGCCAGCAGCTTAGCCCGGGACTGGAGCTCCTACGAGCAGTACTTC
CDR3: CASSLARDWSSYEQYF

J: TRBJ2-4
D: NA
V: TRBV2
size: few
DNA: TGTGCCAGCAGAGGGAGTTCCCTAGCCGGTGACATTCAGTACTTC
CDR3: CASRGSSLAGDIQYF

J: TRBJ1-2
D: NA
V: TRBV6-5
size: NA
DNA: TGTGCCAGCAGTTTGGCAGGGCCGTTTCCGAATGGCTACACCTTC
CDR3: CASSLAGPFPNGYTF

J: TRBJ2-7
D: NA
V: TRBV29-1
size: many
DNA: TGCAGCGTTGAAAGTCCAGGAGCCTACGAGCAGTACTTC
CDR3: CSVESPGAYEQYF

J: TRBJ1-6
D: TRBD1
V: TRBV7-2
size: many
DNA: TGTGCCAGCAGCTGGGACAGCGGCAATTCACCCCTCCACTTT
CDR3: CASSWDSGNSPLHF

J: TRBJ2-5
D: NA
V: TRBV5-1
size: many
DNA: TGCGCCAGCAGCAAGTCCAGGCAAGAGACCCAGTACTTC
CDR3: CASSKSRQETQYF

J: TRBJ1-1
D: NA
V: TRBV6-5
size: many
DNA: TGTGCCAGCAGTGACGAAGGCGGATACACTGAAGCTTTCTTT
CDR3: CASSDEGGYTEAFF

J: TRBJ2-7
D: NA
V: TRBV27
size: NA
DNA: TGTGCCAGCAGTTGGGGGAGCTCCTACGAGCAGTACTTC
CDR3: CASSWGSSYEQYF

J: TRBJ2-2
D: NA
V: TRBV20-1
size: few
DNA: TGCAGTGCTAGAGATATGTCCGGGGAGCTGTTTTTT
CDR3: CSARDMSGELFF

J: TRBJ2-6
D: NA
V: TRBV6-4
size: few
DNA: TGTGCCAGCAGTGACTCGAGCTCTGGGGCCAACGTCCTGACTTTC
CDR3: CASSDSSSGANVLTF

J: TRBJ2-5
D: TRBD2
V: TRBV27
size: few
DNA: TGTGCCAGCAGTTTAACTAGCGGGGCCAAGACCCAGTACTTC
CDR3: CASSLTSGAKTQYF

J: TRBJ1-3
D: TRBD1
V: TRBV5-4
size: NA
DNA: TGTGCCACCGAGACAGGGCTGGGAGGAAACACCATATATTTT
CDR3: CATETGLGGNTIYF

J: TRBJ2-7
D: NA
V: TRBV20-1
size: many
DNA: TGCAGTGCTAGAGAGCTCAGATCACACACCTACGAGCAGTACTTC
CDR3: CSARELRSHTYEQYF

J: TRBJ2-1
D: TRBD1
V: TRBV24-1
size: NA
DNA: TGTGCCACCAGTGTACCGGGACAGGACTACAATGAGCAGTTCTTC
CDR3: CATSVPGQDYNEQFF

J: TRBJ2-5
D: NA
V: TRBV7-6
size: NA
DNA: TGTGCCAGCAGCTTAGTAGGCAGAGAGACCCAGTACTTC
CDR3: CASSLVGRETQYF

J: TRBJ2-7
D: NA
V: TRBV7-9
size: few
DNA: TGTGCCAGCAGCTCGACCGATAAGACGGGTTCCTACGAGCAGTACTTC
CDR3: CASSSTDKTGSYEQYF

J: TRBJ1-5
D: TRBD1
V: TRBV20-1
size: many
DNA: TGCAGTGCTACTGACAGGGTAGACCCCGGCAATCAGCCCCAGCATTTT
CDR3: CSATDRVDPGNQPQHF

J: TRBJ2-5
D: NA
V: TRBV18
size: NA
DNA: TGTGCCAGCTCACCAGCAGGATCGGGGGAGACCCAGTACTTC
CDR3: CASSPAGSGETQYF

J: TRBJ2-7
D: TRBD1
V: TRBV27
size: NA
DNA: TGTGCCAGCCGCCCCGACAGGGCCACCTACGAGCAGTACTTC
CDR3: CASRPDRATYEQYF

J: TRBJ1-1
D: NA
V: TRBV27
size: many
DNA: TGTGCCAGCAGGAGTACAGGGAACACTGAAGCTTTCTTT
CDR3: CASRSTGNTEAFF

J: TRBJ1-2
D: TRBD1
V: TRBV27
size: many
DNA: TGTGCCAGCAGTTTCCGACAGGGGAATGGCTACACCTTC
CDR3: CASSFRQGNGYTF

J: TRBJ1-4
D: TRBD1
V: TRBV25-1
size: many
DNA: TGTGCCAGCAGTGAAGTCCCGGGACAGGGTCGGGGTGAAAAACTGTTTTTT
CDR3: CASSEVPGQGRGEKLFF